The clone carrying this T cell receptor beta chain was counted only a few times. The source of the sample is a study of control samples from healthy donors and cancer patients. The method was immunoSEQ multiplex PCR; TCRdb's version includes in-frame clones alone and lacks a portion of them. The data hold 100,000 to 110,000 clones, with roughly 87% observed a single time. CDR1 and CDR2 (germline): MNHEY, SVGAGI. The ends were cut back, 7 bases at V and 4 bases at J, with 11 bases in the middle. This CDR3 region has 13 residues. The TCR sequence derives from a woman between 45 and 65 years old in good health. The sample was blood. V is TRBV6-5 and J is TRBJ1-5, with a tentative D call TRBD1 (5 bases). The CDR3 sequence: CASKKTDNQPQHF. The CDR3 nucleotides read TGTGCCAGCAAAAAGACAGATAATCAGCCCCAGCATTTT.